Following are 28 T cell receptor beta chains from one sample sequenced in a study of blood T cells in healthy people across ages. With a J-beta primer mix and a sample-barcoded 5' primer, a second PCR ran about 6 to 11 cycles. TCRdb redid the calling of the 5' RACE reads with MiXCR, one entry per CDR3 protein. In the table there are over 500,000 distinct CDR3 sequences, about 29% of which are singletons. The same sample was also studied in work on T cells of mothers and their children.

The specimen sequenced was blood. These receptors all come from a boy younger than 10 in good health.

This clonotype was counted between two and nine times. V is TRBV6-2 or TRBV6-3 and J is TRBJ2-5; 8 bases align to TRBD2. The DNA end is more similar to TRBJ2-1, so the J call may be wrong. CDR3 length: 16 residues. In germline, CDR1 is MNHEY, CDR2 SVGEGT. The CDR3 sequence: CASSYDKGLGNNEQFF. Written as DNA, the CDR3 is TGTGCCAGCAGTTACGATAAGGGACTAGGAAACAATGAGCAGTTCTTC.

This clonotype was seen a handful of times. V is TRBV7-9 and J is TRBJ1-2, with D unresolved. CDR1 is SEHNR and CDR2 is FQNEAQ in the germline V gene (reference sequence). This CDR3 is 12 amino acids long. V was clipped by 1 base and J by 7 bases, with 7 bases between them. The chain's CDR3 is CASSLGSSGYTF. For the CDR3, the DNA is TGTGCCAGCAGCTTAGGCTCGAGTGGCTACACCTTC.

The sample holds a few counts of this clonotype. Mismatch with germline at one junction end may stem from a read error. The rearrangement links TRBV11-2 to TRBJ2-4, with D possibly matching TRBD1 (5 bases). Germline CDR1 is SGHAT and CDR2 is FQNNGV. This CDR3 contains 13 residues. The CDR3 loop is CAGSLERGNIQYF. The CDR3 coding sequence is TGTGCCGGCAGCTTAGAAAGGGGAAACATTCAGTACTTC.

This clonotype has a handful of counts. The junction and the germline gene differ at one end; a read error may be behind it. The rearrangement uses TRBV20-1 and TRBJ2-5, with TRBD2 as a possible D gene (6 bases). TRBJ2-7 matches the DNA end more closely, so the J call is doubtful. The CDR3 extends over 14 amino acids. Germline V lookup: CDR1 DFQATT, CDR2 SNEGSKA (reference sequence). The CDR3 protein is CSARDSGGLYEQYF. The CDR3 bases are TGCAGTGCCAGAGACAGCGGAGGGCTCTACGAGCAGTACTTC.

This clonotype was detected only a few times. The chain couples TRBV28 to TRBJ2-2; 7 nucleotides match TRBD1. Germline V lookup: CDR1 MDHEN, CDR2 SYDVKM. Germline trimming cut 4 bases from V and 3 bases from J; bases unmatched to any gene: 5. The CDR3 length is 15 residues. The CDR3 coding sequence is TGTGCCAGCAGTTCCGGACAGGCCGACACCGGGGAGCTGTTTTTT. The encoded protein is CASSSGQADTGELFF. Combining the CDR3 with reference TRBV28 and TRBJ2-2 gives the whole variable domain DVKVTQSSRYLVKRTGEKVFLECVQDMDHENMFWYRQDPGLGLRLIYFSYDVKMKEKGDIPEGYSVSREKKERFSLILESASTNQTSMYLCASSSGQADTGELFFGEGSRLTVL.

This clonotype was seen a handful of times. V gene TRBV20-1 combines with J gene TRBJ2-5, with 9 bases aligning to TRBD2. The germline V gene encodes CDR1 DFQATT and CDR2 SNEGSKA (reference sequence). V was clipped by 0 bases and J by 0 bases; unmatched bases: 2. The length of the CDR3 is 15 residues. CDR3 sequence reads: CSARDVAGDQETQYF. DNA for the CDR3: TGCAGTGCTAGAGATGTAGCGGGGGACCAAGAGACCCAGTACTTC.

This clonotype was detected only a few times. This rearrangement joins TRBV3-1 to TRBJ1-2; D gene unclear. The CDR3 runs to 12 residues. The germline CDR1 and CDR2 sequences are LGHDT and YNNKEL (reference sequence). Trimming took 4 bases from V and 8 from J, leaving 11 bases between them. The CDR3 region is CASSPKPWGYTF. In DNA form, the CDR3 reads TGTGCCAGCAGCCCGAAGCCTTGGGGCTACACCTTC.

The rearrangement links TRBV6-1 to TRBJ2-3; 13 nucleotides align to TRBD2. CDR3 length: 20 amino acids. V lost 4 bases, J lost 0 bases, and 13 bases stayed unmatched. Germline V CDR1 and CDR2: MNHNS, SASEGT. CDR3 nucleotide sequence: TGTGCCAGCAGTGGGGAGACTAGCGGGGGGCCTTCTCTTAGCACAGATACGCAGTATTTT. It translates to CASSGETSGGPSLSTDTQYF.

The chain carries TRBV20-1 and TRBJ2-5, with TRBD2 matching 7 bases. Germline V gives CDR1 DFQATT, CDR2 SNEGSKA (reference sequence). Losses at the gene ends were 1 base for V and 5 bases for J; bases not matched to a gene: 4. The CDR3 is 13 residues long. The CDR3 loop is CSARVRGSETQYF. The CDR3 coding sequence is TGCAGTGCTAGAGTTCGCGGGAGCGAGACCCAGTACTTC.

This chain links TRBV20-1 with TRBJ2-5; TRBD1 aligns across 11 bases. The CDR3 is 15 amino acids. CDR1 and CDR2 from the germline V gene are DFQATT and SNEGSKA (reference sequence). Trimming at V came to 3 bases and at J to 4 bases, leaving 7 bases not matched to a gene. The CDR3, as DNA: TGCAGTGCTAGGGGGACAGGGGGGGGAAGAGAGACCCAGTACTTC. It translates to CSARGTGGGRETQYF.

The rearrangement links TRBV12-3 or TRBV12-4 to TRBJ2-5; unclear D gene. This CDR3 spans 12 amino acids. Trimming removed 2 bases from V and 10 bases from J, with 11 bases in between. CDR3 sequence reads: CASSLLGLGQYF. The CDR3 DNA reads TGTGCCAGCAGTTTATTAGGTTTGGGCCAGTACTTC.

This clonotype showed up just a few times. CDR3 amino acids: CASSSRLGGSYTF. The DNA of the CDR3 is TGTGCCAGCAGTTCTCGCCTTGGGGGCAGCTACACCTTC. This sequence joins TRBV12-3 or TRBV12-4 and TRBJ1-2; tentatively, D is TRBD1 (6 bases). The V and J ends lost 4 bases and 9 bases respectively, with 15 bases between them. The CDR3 covers 13 residues.

The gene calls are TRBV12-5 and TRBJ1-3; TRBD1 aligns across 7 bases. The V gene's germline CDR1 is LGHNT and CDR2 FRNRAP. V shed 0 bases and J 0 bases; nucleotides not matched to a gene: 5. The length of the CDR3 is 17 residues. CDR3 coding DNA: TGTGCTAGTGGTTTGGTCCTACAGGGGAGCTCTGGAAACACCATATATTTT. Translation: CASGLVLQGSSGNTIYF.

V gene TRBV6-5 combines with J gene TRBJ2-3, with D tentatively TRBD2 (6 bases). This CDR3 region has 14 residues. Germline V CDR1 and CDR2: MNHEY, SVGAGI. Trimming removed 5 bases at V and 2 bases at J, with 11 bases between. The CDR3 loop is CASSLALPTDTQYF. As DNA, the CDR3 is TGTGCCAGCAGTCTAGCGTTACCCACAGATACGCAGTATTTT.

This clonotype was seen only a few times. The chain recombines TRBV7-9 with TRBJ1-4; D is possibly TRBD1 (6 bases). The germline V gene encodes CDR1 SEHNR and CDR2 FQNEAQ (reference sequence). CDR3 length equals 15 residues. V dropped 5 bases and J dropped 8 bases, with 18 bases sitting between them. CDR3 coding DNA: TGTGCCAGCAGCACAGGGACAACCGGCGGGGAAAAACTGTTTTTT. This codes for CASSTGTTGGEKLFF.

There are a few counts of this clonotype. The CDR3: CASSTSGGQSSYNEQFF. DNA for the CDR3: TGTGCCAGCAGCACTAGCGGGGGCCAGAGCTCCTACAATGAGCAGTTCTTC. This sequence joins TRBV5-5 and TRBJ2-1; 11 nucleotides match TRBD2. Germline CDR1 reads SGHKS; CDR2 reads YYEKEE (reference sequence). This CDR3 is built from 17 residues. J gave up 0 bases and V 4 bases, and 6 bases lay outside the gene matches.

This clonotype was detected many times. This sequence joins TRBV6-6 and TRBJ2-5, with 7 positions matching TRBD2. The CDR3 has 14 residues. Germline values: CDR1 MNHNY, CDR2 SVGAGI (reference sequence). V was pared by 0 bases and J by 5 bases, with 3 bases of the junction left unmatched. CDR3 DNA: TGTGCCAGCAGTTACTCTAGGCGGGGGGAGACCCAGTACTTC. Amino acid sequence: CASSYSRRGETQYF.

This chain joins TRBV28 and TRBJ2-5; D gene ambiguous. The DNA end favors TRBJ2-7, so the J call may be wrong. Germline V CDR1 and CDR2: MDHEN, SYDVKM. The CDR3 extends over 18 amino acids. The chain's CDR3 is CASRPNFLLSRRSYEQYF. DNA for the CDR3: TGTGCCAGCAGACCAAATTTCTTGCTAAGCCGACGCTCCTACGAGCAGTACTTC.

V and J are TRBV6-6 and TRBJ1-2, with TRBD1 matching over 7 bases. Germline V CDR1 and CDR2: MNHNY, SVGAGI (reference sequence). The CDR3 loop spans 17 amino acids. V lost 0 bases to trimming and J lost 0 bases; unmatched junction nucleotides: 7. The CDR3 coding sequence is TGTGCCAGCAGTTACTCCGGTAGGGACAGAGCTAACTATGGCTACACCTTC. It is translated as CASSYSGRDRANYGYTF.

The rearrangement joins TRBV5-1 to TRBJ1-5, with TRBD1 matching 8 bases. The CDR3 has 15 residues. Germline loops: CDR1 SGHRS, CDR2 YFSETQ. The V gene end was trimmed by 7 bases and the J gene end by 3 bases; junction bases not matched to a gene: 9. The CDR3 reads CASSPGTGYNQPQHF. Written as DNA, the CDR3 is TGCGCCAGCTCCCCCGGGACAGGTTACAATCAGCCCCAGCATTTT.

V usage is TRBV6-2 or TRBV6-3 and J usage is TRBJ2-2; no definite D call. V gave up 8 bases and J gave up 0 bases, with 16 bases separating them. The CDR3 spans 16 residues. The germline V gene has CDR1 MNHEY and CDR2 SVGEGT. CDR3 sequence reads: CASRSSRGPNTGELFF. The CDR3 bases are TGTGCCAGCCGCTCCTCTAGAGGACCGAACACCGGGGAGCTGTTTTTT.

The rearrangement uses TRBV4-3 and TRBJ1-2; possibly TRBD1 for D (6 bases). Germline V lookup: CDR1 LGHNA, CDR2 YSLEER. V was clipped by 0 bases and J by 7 bases, with 12 bases between them. The CDR3 extends over 14 amino acids. The DNA of the CDR3 is TGCGCCAGCAGCCAAGATCGGGGGGCCCTTGGCTACACCTTC. Translation gives CASSQDRGALGYTF.

The J gene is TRBJ2-5, the V gene TRBV12-3 or TRBV12-4; TRBD1 is a possible D gene (7 bases). Trimming shortened V by 2 bases and J by 7 bases, and 11 bases separated the two germline ends. This CDR3 has 13 amino acids. CDR3 sequence: CASSLRGRGTQYF. DNA of the CDR3: TGTGCCAGCAGTTTAAGGGGGCGGGGGACCCAGTACTTC.

This clonotype was recorded at least ten times. The chain couples TRBV6-5 to TRBJ1-2; 7 bases match TRBD1. V was pared by 6 bases and J by 4 bases, with 8 bases of the junction left unmatched. The length of the CDR3 is 14 residues. CDR1 is MNHEY and CDR2 is SVGAGI in the germline V gene. CDR3 nucleotides: TGTGCCAGCAGCCGCGACAGGGCTCCCTATGGCTACACCTTC. Translation gives CASSRDRAPYGYTF.

This clonotype has only a few counts. The rearrangement uses TRBV20-1 and TRBJ2-7; 7 bases are a match to TRBD2. The germline gives CDR1 DFQATT, CDR2 SNEGSKA (reference sequence). After removal of 6 bases from V and 7 bases from J, the junction contained 9 bases not matched to a gene. The CDR3 extends over 12 amino acids. The chain's CDR3 is CSAGGGPDEQYF. CDR3 DNA: TGCAGTGCGGGGGGAGGGCCTGATGAGCAGTACTTC.

This chain links TRBV12-3 or TRBV12-4 with TRBJ2-7; D gene uncertain. This CDR3 has 12 residues. V lost 3 bases to trimming and J lost 3 bases, with 6 bases between them. CDR3 residues: CASSFSRYEQYF. The CDR3, as DNA: TGTGCCAGCAGTTTTTCCCGCTACGAGCAGTACTTC.

This clonotype came up a few times. The chain has TRBV10-3 and TRBJ1-4, with D perhaps matching TRBD1 (6 bases). The CDR3 covers 13 residues. Trimming stripped 10 bases from V and 2 bases from J, with 11 bases between. Germline V gives CDR1 ENHRY, CDR2 SYGVKD. The CDR3 sequence: CATRGATNEKLFF. The DNA for the CDR3 is TGTGCCACCAGGGGAGCGACTAATGAAAAACTGTTTTTT.

The chain combines TRBV15 with TRBJ2-1; TRBD2 matches at 8 bases. The CDR3 has 18 amino acids. CDR1 is LNHNV, CDR2 YYDKDF, per germline (reference sequence). Losses at the gene ends were 0 bases for V and 5 bases for J; bases not matched to a gene: 12. DNA of the CDR3: TGTGCCACCAGCAGAGATCTTGGGGGAGCGGGAGATCACAATGAGCAGTTCTTC. This codes for CATSRDLGGAGDHNEQFF.